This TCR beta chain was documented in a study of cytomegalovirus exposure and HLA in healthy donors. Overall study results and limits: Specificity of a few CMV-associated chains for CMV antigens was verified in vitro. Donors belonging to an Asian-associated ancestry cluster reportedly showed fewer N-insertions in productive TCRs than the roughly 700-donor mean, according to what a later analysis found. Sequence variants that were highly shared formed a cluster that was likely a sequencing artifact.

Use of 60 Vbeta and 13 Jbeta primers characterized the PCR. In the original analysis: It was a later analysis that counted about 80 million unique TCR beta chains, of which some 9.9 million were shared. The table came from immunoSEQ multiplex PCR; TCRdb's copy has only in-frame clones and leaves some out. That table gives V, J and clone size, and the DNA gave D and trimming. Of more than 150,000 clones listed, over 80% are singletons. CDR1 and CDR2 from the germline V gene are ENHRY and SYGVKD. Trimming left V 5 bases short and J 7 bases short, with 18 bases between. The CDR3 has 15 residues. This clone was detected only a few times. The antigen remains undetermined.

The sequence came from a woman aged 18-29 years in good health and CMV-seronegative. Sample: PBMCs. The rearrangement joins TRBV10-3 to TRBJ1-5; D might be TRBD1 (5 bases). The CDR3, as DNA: TGTGCCATCAGTCGCGGAAGGGGAGGAGGGCAGCCCCAGCATTTT. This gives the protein CAISRGRGGGQPQHF.